This T cell receptor (beta chain) was profiled in a study of beta chain features in type 1 diabetes. Findings and limits, study-wide: Moderately but significantly shorter TCRB CDR3s were found in Type 1 diabetes patients in all four CD4+ subsets.

This clone was seen more than once but under ten times. No antigen is known for it. Expressed TCRB transcripts got sequenced, as all isolated RNA was reverse transcribed. Measured with immunoSEQ multiplex PCR; TCRdb has only the in-frame clones, and not every one. This sample yields under 400,000 clones, of which 10% to 15% are seen a single time; roughly 0.0097% belongs to the top ten. The sample taken for sequencing was naive CD4+ T cells from blood. The clonotype comes from a woman between 18 and 29 years old with type 1 diabetes.

As DNA, the CDR3 is TGTGCCAGCAGCTTAGGAACAACAGGGGGCGGGCAGTTCTTC. It specifies CASSLGTTGGGQFF. V and J are TRBV7-9 and TRBJ2-1, with 9 bases aligning to TRBD1. Per the germline V gene, CDR1 is SEHNR and CDR2 is FQNEAQ (reference sequence). After removal of 1 base from V and 12 bases from J, the junction contained 7 bases not matched to a gene. This CDR3 has 14 residues. Full variable domain (missing parts from reference TRBV7-9 and TRBJ2-1): DTGVSQNPRHKITKRGQNVTFRCDPISEHNRLYWYRQTLGQGPEFLTYFQNEAQLEKSRLLSDRFSAERPKGSFSTLEIQRTEQGDSAMYLCASSLGTTGGGQFFGPGTRLTVL.